The clone carrying this TCR beta chain was seen repeatedly, ten times or more. Its antigen is unknown. This CDR3 contains 15 residues. Trimming at V came to 3 bases and at J to 4 bases, leaving 7 bases not matched to a gene. These data are taken from a study of early T cells in non-severe SARS-CoV-2 infection. Study observations and caveats: The VDJdb matching leaned toward anti-spike CD8 responses and overlooked private and CD4 specificities.

Individual cDNA molecules carried attached unique molecular identifiers. Using its own MiXCR run on the 5' RACE reads, TCRdb lists one record per CDR3 protein. In the table there are under 60,000 distinct CDR3 sequences, under 11% of which are singletons. The chain joins TRBV12-3 or TRBV12-4 to TRBJ2-3; 7 bases are a match to TRBD2. Sample: whole blood. The TCR comes from an adult who was a healthcare worker with PCR-confirmed SARS-CoV-2 infection or an uninfected control (not recorded which). CDR3 in DNA: TGTGCCAGCAGTTTTGGGGCGGGAGTCGCAGATACGCAGTATTTT. Protein: CASSFGAGVADTQYF.